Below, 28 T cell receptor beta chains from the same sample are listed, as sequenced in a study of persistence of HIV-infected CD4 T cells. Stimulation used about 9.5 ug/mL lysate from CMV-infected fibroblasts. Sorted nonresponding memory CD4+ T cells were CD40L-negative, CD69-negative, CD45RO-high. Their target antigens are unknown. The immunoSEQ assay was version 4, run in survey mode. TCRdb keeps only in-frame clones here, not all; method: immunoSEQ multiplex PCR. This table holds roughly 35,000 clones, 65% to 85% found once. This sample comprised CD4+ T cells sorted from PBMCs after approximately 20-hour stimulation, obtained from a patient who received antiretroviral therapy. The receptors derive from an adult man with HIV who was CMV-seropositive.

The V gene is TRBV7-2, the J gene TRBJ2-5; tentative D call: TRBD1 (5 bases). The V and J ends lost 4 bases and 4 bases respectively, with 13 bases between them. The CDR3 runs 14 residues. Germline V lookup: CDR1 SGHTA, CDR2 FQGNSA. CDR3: CASSSDRLGETQYF. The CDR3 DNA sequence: TGTGCCAGCAGCTCCGACAGACTGGGAGAGACCCAGTACTTC. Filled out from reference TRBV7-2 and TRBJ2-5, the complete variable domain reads GAGVSQSPSNKVTEKGKDVELRCDPISGHTALYWYRQSLGQGLEFLIYFQGNSAPDKSGLPSDRFSAERTGGSVSTLTIQRTQQEDSAVYLCASSSDRLGETQYFGPGTRLLVL.

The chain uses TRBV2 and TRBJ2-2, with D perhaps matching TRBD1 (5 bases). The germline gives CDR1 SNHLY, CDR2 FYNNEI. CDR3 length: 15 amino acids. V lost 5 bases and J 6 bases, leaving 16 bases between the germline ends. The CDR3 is CASSQGPRAPGELFF. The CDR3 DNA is TGTGCCAGCAGTCAGGGCCCTCGGGCCCCCGGGGAGCTGTTTTTT.

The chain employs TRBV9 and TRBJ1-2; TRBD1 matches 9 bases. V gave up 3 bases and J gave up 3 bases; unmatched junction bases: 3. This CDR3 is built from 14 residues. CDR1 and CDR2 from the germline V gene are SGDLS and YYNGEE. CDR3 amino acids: CASSAGQGDYGYTF. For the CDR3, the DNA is TGTGCCAGCAGCGCGGGACAGGGCGACTATGGCTACACCTTC.

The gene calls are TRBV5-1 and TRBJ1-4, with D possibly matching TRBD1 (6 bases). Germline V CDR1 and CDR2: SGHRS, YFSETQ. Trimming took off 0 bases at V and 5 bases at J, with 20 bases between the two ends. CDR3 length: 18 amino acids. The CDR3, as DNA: TGCGCCAGCAGCTTGGCCAAACAGGGTGGCCTTGAGAATGAAAAACTGTTTTTT. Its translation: CASSLAKQGGLENEKLFF.

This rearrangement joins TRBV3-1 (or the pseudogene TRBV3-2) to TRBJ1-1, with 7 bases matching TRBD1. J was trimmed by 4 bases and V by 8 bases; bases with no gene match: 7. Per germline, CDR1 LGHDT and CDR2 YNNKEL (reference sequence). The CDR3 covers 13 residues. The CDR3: CASLGQGGTEAFF. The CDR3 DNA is TGTGCCAGCCTCGGGCAGGGGGGCACTGAAGCTTTCTTT.

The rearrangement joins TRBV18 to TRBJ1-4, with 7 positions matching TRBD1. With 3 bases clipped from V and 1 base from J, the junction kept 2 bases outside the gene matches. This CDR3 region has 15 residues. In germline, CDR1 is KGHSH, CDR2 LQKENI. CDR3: CASSPSGGTNEKLFF. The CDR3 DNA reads TGTGCCAGCTCACCTTCAGGGGGAACTAATGAAAAACTGTTTTTT.

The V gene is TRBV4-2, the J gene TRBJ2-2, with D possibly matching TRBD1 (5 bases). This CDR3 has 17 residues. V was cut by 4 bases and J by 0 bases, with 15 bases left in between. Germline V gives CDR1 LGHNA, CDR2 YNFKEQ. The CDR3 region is CASSPTGQGPNTGELFF. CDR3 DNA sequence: TGTGCCAGCAGCCCTACCGGACAAGGCCCGAACACCGGGGAGCTGTTTTTT.

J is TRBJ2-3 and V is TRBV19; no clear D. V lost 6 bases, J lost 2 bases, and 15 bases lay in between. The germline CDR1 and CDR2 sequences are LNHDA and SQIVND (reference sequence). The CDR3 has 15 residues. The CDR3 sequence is CASSGPRQNTDTQYF. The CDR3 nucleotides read TGTGCCAGTAGCGGGCCCAGACAAAACACAGATACGCAGTATTTT.

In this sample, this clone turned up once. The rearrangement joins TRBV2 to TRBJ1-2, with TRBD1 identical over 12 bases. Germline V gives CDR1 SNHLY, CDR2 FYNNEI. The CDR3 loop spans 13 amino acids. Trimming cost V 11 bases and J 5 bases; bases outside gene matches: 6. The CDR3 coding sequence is TGTGCCCGCGGGGGACAGGGGGCTTATGGCTACACCTTC. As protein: CARGGQGAYGYTF.

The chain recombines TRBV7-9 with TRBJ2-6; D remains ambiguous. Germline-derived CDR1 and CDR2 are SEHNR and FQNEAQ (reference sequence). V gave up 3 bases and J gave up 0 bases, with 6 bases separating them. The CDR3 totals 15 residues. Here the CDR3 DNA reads TGTGCCAGCAGCTTCTCAGCCTCTGGGGCCAACGTCCTGACTTTC. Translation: CASSFSASGANVLTF.

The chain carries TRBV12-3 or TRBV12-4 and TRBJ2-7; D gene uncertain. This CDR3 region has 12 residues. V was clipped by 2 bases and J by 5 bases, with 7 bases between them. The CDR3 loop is CASSLRPDEQYF. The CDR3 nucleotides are TGTGCCAGCAGTTTACGGCCCGACGAGCAGTACTTC.

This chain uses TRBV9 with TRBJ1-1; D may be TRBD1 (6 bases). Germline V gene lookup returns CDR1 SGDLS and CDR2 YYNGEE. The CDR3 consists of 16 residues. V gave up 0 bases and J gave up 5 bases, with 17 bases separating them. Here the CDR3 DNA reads TGTGCCAGCAGCGTAGCTCCCGGCGGGGGCGAGACTGAAGCTTTCTTT. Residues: CASSVAPGGGETEAFF.

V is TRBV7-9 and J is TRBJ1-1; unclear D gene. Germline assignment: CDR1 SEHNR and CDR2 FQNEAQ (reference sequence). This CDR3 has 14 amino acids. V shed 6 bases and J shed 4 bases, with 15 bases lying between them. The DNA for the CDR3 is TGTGCCAGCAGATCGGCCGGCGGCAGCACTGAAGCTTTCTTT. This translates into CASRSAGGSTEAFF.

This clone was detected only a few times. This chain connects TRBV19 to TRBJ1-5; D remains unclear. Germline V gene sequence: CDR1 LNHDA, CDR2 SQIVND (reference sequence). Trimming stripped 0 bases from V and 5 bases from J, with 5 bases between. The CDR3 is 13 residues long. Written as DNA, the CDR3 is TGTGCCAGTAGTATAGATCGGGATCAGCCCCAGCATTTT. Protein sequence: CASSIDRDQPQHF.

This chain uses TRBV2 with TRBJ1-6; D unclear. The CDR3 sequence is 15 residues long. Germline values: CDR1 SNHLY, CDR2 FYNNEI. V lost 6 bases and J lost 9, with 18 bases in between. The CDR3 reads CASSPGLPGASPLHF. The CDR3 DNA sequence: TGTGCCAGCAGCCCGGGCCTCCCCGGAGCTTCACCCCTCCACTTT.

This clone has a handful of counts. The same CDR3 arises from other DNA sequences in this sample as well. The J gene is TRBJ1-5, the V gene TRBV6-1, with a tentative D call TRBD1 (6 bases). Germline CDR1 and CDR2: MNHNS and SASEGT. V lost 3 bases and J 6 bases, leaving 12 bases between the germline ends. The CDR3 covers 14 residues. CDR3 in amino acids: CASSDTGKGQPQHF. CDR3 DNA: TGTGCCAGCAGTGATACAGGGAAAGGTCAGCCCCAGCATTTT.

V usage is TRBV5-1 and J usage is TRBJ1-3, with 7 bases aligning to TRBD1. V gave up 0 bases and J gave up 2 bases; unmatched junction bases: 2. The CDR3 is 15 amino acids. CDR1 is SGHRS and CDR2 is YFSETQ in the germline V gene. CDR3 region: CASSLGGQPGNTIYF. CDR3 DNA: TGCGCCAGCAGCTTGGGGGGACAGCCTGGAAACACCATATATTTT.

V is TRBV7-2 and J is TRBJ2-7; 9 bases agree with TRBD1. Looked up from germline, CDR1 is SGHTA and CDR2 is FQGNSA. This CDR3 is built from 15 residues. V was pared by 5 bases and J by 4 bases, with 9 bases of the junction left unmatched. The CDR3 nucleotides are TGTGCCAGCAGCGGCCGGACAGGGGATGGATACGAGCAGTACTTC. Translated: CASSGRTGDGYEQYF.

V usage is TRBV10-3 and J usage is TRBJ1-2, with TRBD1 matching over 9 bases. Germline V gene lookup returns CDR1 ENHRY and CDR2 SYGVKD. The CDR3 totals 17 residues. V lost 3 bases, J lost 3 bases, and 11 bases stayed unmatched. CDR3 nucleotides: TGTGCCATCAGTGATGGGAACAGGGGGCGTAGGGACTATGGCTACACCTTC. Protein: CAISDGNRGRRDYGYTF.

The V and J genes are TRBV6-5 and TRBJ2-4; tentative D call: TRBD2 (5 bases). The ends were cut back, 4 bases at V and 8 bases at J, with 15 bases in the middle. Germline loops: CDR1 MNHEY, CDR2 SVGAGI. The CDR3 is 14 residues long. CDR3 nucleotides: TGTGCCAGCAGTTTTGGACCCCTGAGGGACATTCAGTACTTC. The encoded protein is CASSFGPLRDIQYF.

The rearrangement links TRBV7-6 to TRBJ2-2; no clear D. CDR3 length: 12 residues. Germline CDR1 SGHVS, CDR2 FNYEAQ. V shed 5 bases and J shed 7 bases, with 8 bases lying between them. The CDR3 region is CASSSPFGELFF. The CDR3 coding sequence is TGTGCCAGCAGCAGCCCGTTCGGGGAGCTGTTTTTT.

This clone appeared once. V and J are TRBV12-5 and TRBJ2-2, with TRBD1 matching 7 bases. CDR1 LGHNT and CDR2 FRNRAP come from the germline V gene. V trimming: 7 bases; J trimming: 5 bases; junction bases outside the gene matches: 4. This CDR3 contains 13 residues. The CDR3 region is CASAIQGTGELFF. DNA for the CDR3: TGTGCTAGTGCCATACAGGGGACCGGGGAGCTGTTTTTT.

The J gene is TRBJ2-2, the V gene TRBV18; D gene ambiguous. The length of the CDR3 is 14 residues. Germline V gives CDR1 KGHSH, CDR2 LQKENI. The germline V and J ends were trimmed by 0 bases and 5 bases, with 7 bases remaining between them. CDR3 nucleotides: TGTGCCAGCTCACCACCGTCAATGACCGGGGAGCTGTTTTTT. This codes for CASSPPSMTGELFF.

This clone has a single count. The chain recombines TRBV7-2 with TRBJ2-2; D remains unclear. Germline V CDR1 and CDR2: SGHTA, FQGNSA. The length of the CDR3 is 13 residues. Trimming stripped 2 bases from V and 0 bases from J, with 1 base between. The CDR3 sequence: CASSLTNTGELFF. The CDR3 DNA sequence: TGTGCCAGCAGCTTAACGAACACCGGGGAGCTGTTTTTT.

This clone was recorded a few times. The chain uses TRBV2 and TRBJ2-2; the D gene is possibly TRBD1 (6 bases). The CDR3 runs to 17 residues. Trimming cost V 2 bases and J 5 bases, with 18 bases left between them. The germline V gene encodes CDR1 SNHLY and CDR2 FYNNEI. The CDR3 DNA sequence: TGTGCCAGCAGTGAATCAATCTCAGGGGTGAGGACCGGGGAGCTGTTTTTT. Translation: CASSESISGVRTGELFF.

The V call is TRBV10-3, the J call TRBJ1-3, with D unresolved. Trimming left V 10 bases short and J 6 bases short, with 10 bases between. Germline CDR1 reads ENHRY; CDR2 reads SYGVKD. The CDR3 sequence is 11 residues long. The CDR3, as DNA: TGTGCCACAACGACTGCAAACACCATATATTTT. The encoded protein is CATTTANTIYF.

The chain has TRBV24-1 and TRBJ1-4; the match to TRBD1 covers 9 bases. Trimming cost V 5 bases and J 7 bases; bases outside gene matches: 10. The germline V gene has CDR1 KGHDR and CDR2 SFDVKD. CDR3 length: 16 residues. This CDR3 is CATSGAPGQGGEKLFF. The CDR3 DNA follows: TGTGCCACCAGTGGGGCGCCGGGACAGGGAGGTGAAAAACTGTTTTTT.

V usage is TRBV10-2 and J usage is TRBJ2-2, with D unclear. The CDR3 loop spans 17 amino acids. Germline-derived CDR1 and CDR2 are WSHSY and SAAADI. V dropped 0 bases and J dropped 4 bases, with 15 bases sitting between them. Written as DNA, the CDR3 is TGCGCCAGCAGTGAGTCGGGGTACAGAGGTTTCACCGGGGAGCTGTTTTTT. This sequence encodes CASSESGYRGFTGELFF.